This T cell receptor (beta chain) was recorded in a study of T cells in Graves' hyperthyroidism and ophthalmopathy (dated by TCRdb to the late 2010s). At the level of the whole study: Peripheral blood samples were taken at the time of initial diagnosis, prior to any treatment. TCR V-J signatures able to tell the groups apart were searched for in a discovery cohort of 90 to 100 patients, of whom approximately 40 had Graves' ophthalmopathy and 57 had stable Graves' hyperthyroidism. Whether ophthalmopathy could be predicted prospectively was tested in an independent validation cohort made up of under 20 hyperthyroidism patients plus 17 patients who later progressed to ophthalmopathy. The roughly 91 discovery patients were randomly divided into training and test sets at a 7:3 ratio. In addition, the study compared T-cell repertoires in thyroid tissue and in blood from over 5 Graves' hyperthyroidism patients. Once sampling was done, hyperthyroidism patients were given methimazole at a starting dose of 30 mg daily, whereas ophthalmopathy patients were given high-dose intravenous methylprednisolone. The paper reports TCR Vbeta CDR3 sequencing of some 140 peripheral blood samples: under 45 ophthalmopathy, roughly 80 hyperthyroidism and around 17 progressor patients. Paper-wide results and their limitations: In validation, the model predicted progression to ophthalmopathy with approximately 71% sensitivity and approximately 78% specificity, a median of 6.5 months before onset. A 13 V-J signature model separated ophthalmopathy from stable hyperthyroidism, with 87.88% sensitivity and about 81% specificity in cross-validation and 80%/75% in testing. Sample size was not statistically predetermined, and investigators were not blinded to group allocation. Blood samples also contained most of the expanded thyroid clonotypes (frequency above 0.001), which suggests that blood repertoires may reflect thyroid immune responses.

V sheds 2 bases and J sheds 5 bases, leaving 16 bases between their ends. According to the germline V gene, CDR1 reads LGHNA and CDR2 reads YNFKEQ. There are 16 amino acids in the CDR3, from cysteine to phenylalanine inclusive. The only DNA kept is the CDR3, 48 bases in frame from the first base. The TCR beta CDR3 regions were amplified from the RNA transcripts. The first round of RT-PCR for the TCR CDR3 was performed with the HTBI primer set and the Qiagen OneStep RT-PCR kit. Libraries were constructed in a second round of multiplex PCR, after which size selection and purification were performed. Libraries were sequenced paired-end with 100 bp reads on an Illumina HiSeq2000. Regarding the original processing steps: Raw data were processed with SOAPnuke, discarding reads with adapters, uncalled bases, mean Phred below 15, or no exact constant-primer or identifier match. COPE v1.2.5 was used to merge high-quality paired reads, and clonotypes were defined as unique nucleotide sequences. MiTCR v1.1 was used to align clonotypes to the IMGT TRBV, TRBD and TRBJ reference segments. Analysis was restricted to V-J combinations with a frequency above 0.0001, which covered roughly 99% of repertoires. A TCS score was defined as the ratio between F50 (clonal expansion) and ExV (chaos), using BLOSUM62-based TCRdist between CDR3 peptides within each V-J. Welch's t-statistics and random forest reduced roughly 500 V-J features to around 14, which were used in a naive Bayes classifier (R e1071). Clones were called with MiXCR by TCRdb after fastp trimmed the public reads at Q25, and only in-frame beta chains were retained. Duplicate CDR3 protein sequences are folded into a single record with the most common DNA and genes. The V and J calls were determined by TCRdb, not by the authors. A total of under 450,000 distinct CDR3 sequences appear in this sample, around 16% of them only once. Of the sample, around 7% is held by the ten largest clones.

A patient counted as having stable Graves' hyperthyroidism if no progression to ophthalmopathy occurred over 18 months of follow-up. Hyperthyroidism patients were newly diagnosed, had a disease duration of under 2 months, and were aged 18 to 65 years. Patients with uncontrolled infections, other autoimmune diseases, pregnancy or lactation were excluded. Clinical symptoms, serum thyroxine and TRAb, thyroid ultrasound, and orbital computed tomography formed the basis for the diagnoses. Ficoll-Paque density gradient centrifugation was used to isolate PBMCs from 10 ml of fresh peripheral blood. Total RNA was extracted with Trizol reagent, and quality was checked on an Agilent 2100 Bioanalyzer. On this clonotype: The antigen it binds to is not known. Qualities for individual bases were not recorded, and no much larger clone is one base off.

Sequenced sample: blood. The TCR comes from a woman aged 18-29 years with Graves' hyperthyroidism. The chain employs TRBV4-2 and TRBJ2-1, with the D gene not confidently named. The CDR3 reads CASSQTGPSPHNEQFF. The nucleotide sequence reads TGTGCCAGCAGCCAAACCGGCCCTTCACCCCACAATGAGCAGTTCTTC.